This T cell receptor beta chain was recovered during a study of T-cell memory formation after mild COVID-19. Per germline, CDR1 SNHLY and CDR2 FYNNEI. This CDR3 is built from 14 residues. After removal of 3 bases from V and 6 bases from J, the junction contained 4 bases not matched to a gene. MiXCR was run by TCRdb on the 5' RACE reads, yielding one entry per CDR3 protein. The table shows more than 120,000 distinct CDR3 sequences, with roughly 6.3% occurring only once. The sample holds many counts of this clonotype. The gene calls are TRBV2 and TRBJ2-3; 9 bases agree with TRBD1. Input material: PBMCs or a T cell subset sorted from them (not recorded which). This clonotype was obtained from an adult woman who had mild COVID-19 (a few samples of this study predate the infection). Cell type and time point are not known. CDR3 coding DNA: TGTGCCAGCAGTGAGGGACAGGGATGGGATACGCAGTATTTT. This gives the protein CASSEGQGWDTQYF.